Below are 5 T cell receptor delta chains sequenced from a single sample in a study of γδ T cells in repeated Plasmodium falciparum infection (dated by TCRdb to the early 2020s). Receptor amplification or capture employed multiplex PCR. The instrument given in TCRdb is Illumina MiSeq. In TCRdb, clones were called once more from the public reads by CATT, and rows of identical DNA were later combined. The sample contains tens of thousands of delta-chain clones, 1.4% to 1.5% of them found a single time. The biggest ten clones account for just under 9% of the sample. Vgamma9/Vdelta2+ and Vdelta2-negative gammadelta T cell populations were flow-sorted from peripheral blood mononuclear cells for bulk TCR repertoire analysis. The sample was gamma-delta T cells from blood. These receptors were obtained from a pool of human donors (malaria-infected and uninfected, not separated).

This clone has more than one count but fewer than ten. TCRdb shows a much larger clone's protein in place of this DNA's translation, and the two differ at residue 18, likely through a read error; the protein shown is translated from the DNA. The chain links TRDV1 to TRDJ1; 9 nucleotides agree with TRDD2. CDR1 and CDR2 (germline): TSWWSYY, QGS. The CDR3 covers 22 residues. The CDR3 DNA follows: TGTGCTCTTGGGTCATCCTTCCTACGTTATAGGGGGGCCCGAGGGAACACCAATAAACTCATCTTT. The encoded protein is CALGSSFLRYRGARGNTNKLIF.

This clone occurred a few times. With only one base between it and a far larger clone, this is likely a read error. Other DNA sequences in the same sample also yield this CDR3. The chain links TRDV1 to TRDJ1; D assignment may be TRDD2 or TRDD3 (5 bases each). From germline, CDR1 is TSWWSYY and CDR2 QGS. The CDR3 runs 21 residues. V was clipped by 1 base and J by 1 base, with 28 bases between them. As DNA, the CDR3 is TGTGCTCTTGGGGAACCTATCCCTACCCAGCGGGATGAAGGTCCCACCGATAAACTCATCTTT. It specifies CALGEPIPTQRDEGPTDKLIF.

Turning to this clone: The protein in TCRdb stems from a much larger clone and differs at residue 12 from this DNA's translation, likely a read error; here the protein is translated from the DNA. The rearrangement uses TRDV1 and TRDJ1; maybe TRDD3 (6 bases). Since TCRdb gives no J gene, matching the DNA to germline was used here to assign it. CDR1 is TSWWSYY and CDR2 is QGS in the germline V gene. This CDR3 has 17 residues. V lost 2 bases, J lost 3 bases, and 19 bases lay in between. Here the CDR3 reads CALGEGSVWGYADKLIF. The CDR3 DNA follows: TGTGCTCTTGGGGAAGGATCAGTTTGGGGGTACGCCGATAAACTCATCTTT.

Notes on this clone: This is likely an artifact of a read error, given a far larger clone one base away. In the same sample, other DNA sequences code for this CDR3. The rearrangement joins TRDV2 to TRDJ1, with 7 positions matching TRDD3. Looked up from germline, CDR1 is GEAIGNYY and CDR2 is EKD. This CDR3 spans 15 amino acids. CDR3 DNA: TGTGCCTGTGACAAGGGATACCATTCCACCGATAAGCTCATCTTT. Amino acids: CACDKGYHSTDKLIF.

Concerning this clone itself: The protein held in TCRdb is that of a much larger clone and does not match this DNA's translation at residue 15, likely because of a read error; the protein shown is translated from the DNA. This chain links TRDV1 with TRDJ1, with 12 bases that match TRDD3. The CDR3 is 19 residues long. Germline loops: CDR1 TSWWSYY, CDR2 QGS. The CDR3 is CALLFLRWTGGYSTGKLIF. As DNA, the CDR3 is TGTGCTCTTCTCTTCCTACGATGGACTGGGGGATACTCTACCGGTAAACTCATCTTT.